The entry below gives a single TCR beta chain sequence along with its context. This sample is part of a study of T cell responses to AZD1222 COVID-19 vaccine. The CDR3 length is 14 residues. CDR1 and CDR2 from the germline V gene are SGDLS and YYNGEE. Trimming removed 4 bases from V and 2 bases from J, with 12 bases in between. The assay was immunoSEQ multiplex PCR, and TCRdb's table has in-frame clones only and misses some. This sample has 110,000 or so clones, with approximately 85% found just once. The source was peripheral blood, collected on day 0 of MenACWY control vaccination. The V and J genes are TRBV9 and TRBJ2-5; maybe TRBD1 (6 bases). The sequence derives from an adult in good health. The DNA of the CDR3 is TGTGCCAGCAGCCTTGGGGGCTGGCAAGAGACCCAGTACTTC. This gives the protein CASSLGGWQETQYF.